These 19 T cell receptor beta chains were sequenced from one sample in a study of T cell repertoires in cytomegalovirus infection. For these receptors, no antigen is known. TCRdb processed the reads anew with MiXCR; each CDR3 protein has one entry. The table shows roughly 860,000 distinct CDR3 sequences, with less than 35% occurring only once. The sample here was cultured CD8+ T cells from PBMCs, taken from culture after CMV antigen stimulation. The receptors were sampled from a human donor in good health (CMV status not recorded). Some clones in this sample may be carry-over from other donors' samples.

The chain uses TRBV9 and TRBJ2-7; 11 positions agree with TRBD2. Germline CDR1 reads SGDLS; CDR2 reads YYNGEE. J gave up 8 bases and V 4 bases, and 5 bases lay outside the gene matches. CDR3 size: 13 residues. DNA of the CDR3: TGTGCCAGCAGCCCGGGGACTAGCGGCAAGCAGTACGTC. Translation: CASSPGTSGKQYV.

The chain is built from TRBV12-3 or TRBV12-4 and TRBJ1-5; 7 bases are shared with TRBD1. This CDR3 has 13 amino acids. The trim removed 9 bases at V and 5 bases at J, leaving 7 bases unmatched. The CDR3 loop reads CASRQGVYQPQHF. For the CDR3, the DNA is TGTGCCAGTAGACAGGGAGTTTATCAGCCCCAGCATTTT.

This clonotype has a handful of counts. The rearrangement links TRBV15 to TRBJ2-7, with a tentative D call TRBD1 (5 bases). V was cut by 3 bases and J by 2 bases, with 11 bases left in between. CDR3 length: 14 residues. Germline V gene data show CDR1 as LNHNV and CDR2 as YYDKDF (reference sequence). CDR3 protein: CATSSGHQAYEQYF. The CDR3 DNA follows: TGTGCCACCAGCAGCGGACACCAAGCCTACGAGCAGTACTTC.

This clonotype was detected ten times or more. The rearrangement joins TRBV7-2 to TRBJ2-1, with D possibly matching TRBD1 (5 bases). V dropped 1 base and J dropped 8 bases, with 9 bases sitting between them. Germline CDR1 SGHTA, CDR2 FQGNSA. The CDR3 covers 13 residues. CDR3 nucleotide sequence: TGTGCCAGCAGCTTAGTACAGGTCTATGAGCAGTTCTTC. Translation gives CASSLVQVYEQFF.

This clonotype was seen more than once but under ten times. V gene TRBV7-6 combines with J gene TRBJ1-5, with D possibly TRBD1 on 5 matching bases. CDR1 is SGHVS, CDR2 FNYEAQ, per germline. Trimming stripped 5 bases from V and 4 bases from J, with 18 bases between. The CDR3 length is 16 residues. The CDR3: CASSPEQGGLNQPQHF. The CDR3 DNA reads TGTGCCAGCAGCCCGGAGCAGGGCGGCCTTAATCAGCCCCAGCATTTT.

This clonotype was detected a few times. The rearrangement uses TRBV7-9 and TRBJ1-1; D not resolved. Germline-derived CDR1 and CDR2 are SEHNR and FQNEAQ (reference sequence). V dropped 2 bases and J dropped 11 bases, with 9 bases sitting between them. CDR3 length: 11 amino acids. The CDR3, as DNA: TGTGCCAGCAGCTTAAGTAGGTCGGCTTTCTTT. This encodes CASSLSRSAFF.

In this sample, this clonotype turned up a few times. The chain joins TRBV6-6 to TRBJ1-2, with D unclear. With 8 bases removed from V and 7 bases from J, the gap between germline ends came to 14 bases. CDR1 is MNHNY, CDR2 SVGAGI, per germline (reference sequence). The CDR3 totals 12 residues. CDR3 in amino acids: CASLPWGGGYTF. The CDR3 region has the DNA TGTGCCAGCCTTCCTTGGGGAGGTGGCTACACCTTC.

This clonotype was seen a handful of times. The V call is TRBV10-3, the J call TRBJ2-1, with 9 bases fitting TRBD2. Per germline, CDR1 ENHRY and CDR2 SYGVKD. This CDR3 has 14 residues. The junction had 4 bases not matched to a gene; V was cut back by 6 bases and J by 4 bases. CDR3 nucleotides: TGTGCCATCAGGCAGCGGGGGGTGTACAATGAGCAGTTCTTC. This sequence encodes CAIRQRGVYNEQFF.

This clonotype was detected many times. The DNA of the CDR3 is TGTGCCACCAGCAGAGGCCCGGTTGGGAGCTCCTACGAGCAGTACGTC. It codes for CATSRGPVGSSYEQYV. V and J are TRBV15 and TRBJ2-7; D might be TRBD2 (5 bases). Germline V gene data show CDR1 as LNHNV and CDR2 as YYDKDF (reference sequence). The CDR3 has 16 residues. V lost 1 base and J 0 bases, leaving 13 bases between the germline ends.

V usage is TRBV6-5 and J usage is TRBJ2-1; a possible D gene is TRBD2 (5 bases). From germline, CDR1 is MNHEY and CDR2 SVGAGI. The CDR3 consists of 13 residues. With 7 bases removed from V and 8 bases from J, the gap between germline ends came to 15 bases. The CDR3 region has the DNA TGTGCCAGCACCCTCCCGGGGATGGATGAGCAGTTCTTC. This translates into CASTLPGMDEQFF.

About this clonotype itself: With a much larger clone just one base away, this may be a read error. This chain connects TRBV7-6 to TRBJ1-1; D ambiguous. Trimming stripped 3 bases from V and 1 base from J, with 9 bases between. Germline V gene data show CDR1 as SGHVS and CDR2 as FNYEAQ. The CDR3 has 14 residues. CDR3 sequence reads: CASSFAAGNTEAFF. DNA of the CDR3: TGTGCCAGCAGCTTTGCGGCCGGGAACACTGAAGCTTTCTTT. The full variable domain, in which reference TRBV7-6 and TRBJ1-1 provide the parts outside the CDR3, is GAGVSQSPRYKVTKRGQDVALRCDPISGHVSLYWYRQALGQGPEFLTYFNYEAQQDKSGLPNDRFSAERPEGSISTLTIQRTEQRDSAMYRCASSFAAGNTEAFFGQGTRLTVV.

This clonotype has just one count. V is TRBV6-1 and J is TRBJ2-3; D gene uncertain. Germline V gene data show CDR1 as MNHNS and CDR2 as SASEGT. The CDR3 has 10 residues. Trimming shortened V by 10 bases and J by 3 bases, and 5 bases separated the two germline ends. In nucleotides, the CDR3 is TGTGCCACACAAACAGATACGCAGTATTTT. Translation gives CATQTDTQYF.

In this sample, this clonotype turned up a few times. The chain combines TRBV7-3 with TRBJ2-1; D is unresolved. CDR3 length: 13 residues. Trimming took 2 bases from V and 5 from J, leaving 7 bases between them. Germline CDR1 is SGHTA and CDR2 is FQGTGA. The CDR3 is CASSLWVDNEQFF. For the CDR3, the DNA is TGTGCCAGCAGCTTATGGGTCGACAATGAGCAGTTCTTC.

The rearrangement uses TRBV12-3 or TRBV12-4 and TRBJ1-5; D call uncertain. The CDR3 contains 15 residues. V lost 5 bases and J 4 bases, leaving 15 bases between the germline ends. The CDR3 region is CASSDGREANQPQHF. The CDR3 nucleotides are TGTGCCAGCAGTGATGGACGAGAGGCTAATCAGCCCCAGCATTTT.

This clonotype was detected only a few times. The V and J genes are TRBV27 and TRBJ2-2; TRBD2 aligns across 8 bases. After removal of 8 bases from V and 6 bases from J, the junction contained 11 bases not matched to a gene. There are 15 residues in the CDR3. CDR1 and CDR2 from the germline V gene are MNHEY and SMNVEV (reference sequence). The CDR3 nucleotides read TGTGCCAGCCGGAGCCCCCGGGGGGGCCCCGGGGAGCTGTTTTTT. Translation: CASRSPRGGPGELFF.

Worth noting for this clonotype: Germline is not matched at one junction end, which may reflect a read error. The chain recombines TRBV4-1 with TRBJ1-1, with TRBD1 matching over 7 bases. Germline V gene data show CDR1 as MGHRA and CDR2 as YSYEKL. The CDR3 loop spans 15 amino acids. CDR3 loop: CASSHPRDRNTEAFF. CDR3 bases: TGTGCCAGCAGCCATCCTAGGGACAGAAACACTGAAGCTTTCTTT.

In this sample, this clonotype turned up a few times. The V and J genes are TRBV19 and TRBJ1-5; the D gene is possibly TRBD1 (5 bases). The V end was cut by 3 bases, the J end by 4 bases, with 13 bases between. Looked up from germline, CDR1 is LNHDA and CDR2 is SQIVND (reference sequence). The CDR3 covers 15 residues. Here the CDR3 DNA reads TGTGCCAGTAGTATGCAGGGAACGGGTAATCAGCCCCAGCATTTT. It yields the protein CASSMQGTGNQPQHF.

The sample holds a few counts of this clonotype. In DNA, the CDR3 is TGTGCCAGCAAGGAGCAGACCGGGGAGCTGTTTTTT. Translated: CASKEQTGELFF. The V call is TRBV28, the J call TRBJ2-2; no clear D. This CDR3 comprises 12 residues. The germline gives CDR1 MDHEN, CDR2 SYDVKM. V lost 7 bases and J lost 5, with 8 bases in between.

This clonotype was recorded many times. The chain couples TRBV7-2 to TRBJ1-6; weak D call: TRBD1 (6 bases). The CDR3 sequence is 19 residues long. Trimming removed 7 bases at V and 0 bases at J, with 22 bases between. Looked up from germline, CDR1 is SGHTA and CDR2 is FQGNSA. The CDR3 nucleotides are TGTGCCAGCACCCCGGACAGTCGTCTCATAAACTCCTATAATTCACCCCTCCACTTT. Protein product: CASTPDSRLINSYNSPLHF.